The next 26 T cell receptor beta chains were all read from a single sample in a study of metastatic and nonmetastatic thyroid tumors. Thyroid surgery was performed in patients who had received no treatment beforehand. TCRdb re-analyzed the PCR reads through MiXCR. The sample gives more than 65,000 clones, 14% of which show up once; over 6.5% is in the top ten. The specimen sequenced was blood. Receptors originate from a male donor with papillary thyroid cancer or a benign thyroid nodule (not recorded which). Some clones in this sample may be carry-over from other donors' samples.

There are many counts of this clone. J is TRBJ2-6 and V is TRBV29-1; D unresolved. V lost 3 bases, J lost 3 bases, and 3 bases lay in between. The CDR3 covers 12 residues. CDR1 and CDR2 from the germline V gene are SQVTM and ANQGSEA. Written as DNA, the CDR3 is TGCAGCGTTGACGTTGGGGCCAACGTCCTGACTTTC. Amino acid sequence: CSVDVGANVLTF.

This clone was observed once. The chain combines TRBV11-2 with TRBJ2-7; D call uncertain. The V and J ends lost 5 bases and 3 bases respectively, with 2 bases between them. This CDR3 has 10 amino acids. In germline, CDR1 is SGHAT, CDR2 FQNNGV. CDR3: CASSNYEQYF. CDR3 coding DNA: TGTGCCAGCAGCAACTACGAGCAGTACTTC.

This clone was seen many times. The chain joins TRBV3-1 to TRBJ2-7; D possibly corresponds to TRBD1 (5 bases). This CDR3 contains 15 residues. Germline CDR1 and CDR2: LGHDT and YNNKEL (reference sequence). The V end lost 0 bases, the J end lost 5 bases, and 14 bases lay between the germline ends. CDR3 residues: CASSQDRRATNEQYF. CDR3 coding DNA: TGTGCCAGCAGCCAAGATCGCAGGGCTACCAACGAGCAGTACTTC.

This clone was detected ten times or more. This chain joins TRBV19 and TRBJ1-1; D may be TRBD1 (5 bases). Between the trimmed V and J ends, which lost 7 bases and 0 bases, there was a span of 15 bases. This CDR3 region has 15 residues. CDR1 and CDR2 (germline): LNHDA, SQIVND (reference sequence). CDR3: CASTTGASMNTEAFF. The CDR3 region has the DNA TGTGCCAGTACCACTGGGGCCAGCATGAACACTGAAGCTTTCTTT. Drawing the rest from reference TRBV19 and TRBJ1-1, the complete variable domain is DGGITQSPKYLFRKEGQNVTLSCEQNLNHDAMYWYRQDPGQGLRLIYYSQIVNDFQKGDIAEGYSVSREKKESFPLTVTSAQKNPTAFYLCASTTGASMNTEAFFGQGTRLTVV.

In the case of this clone: The CDR3 ends on some other residue instead of the conserved phenylalanine or tryptophan, so this is likely a read error. The DNA of the CDR3 is TGTGCCACCTGGGGGTGGAACCCAGATACGCAGTATCTT. It encodes CATWGWNPDTQYL. The chain employs TRBV7-9 and TRBJ2-3; the D gene could be TRBD1 or TRBD2 (5 bases each). The CDR3 contains 13 residues. Trimming left V 10 bases short and J 4 bases short, with 15 bases between. Germline-derived CDR1 and CDR2 are SEHNR and FQNEAQ (reference sequence).

A note on this clone: This may come from a read error, since a much larger clone is one base off. The genes are TRBV20-1 and TRBJ1-1; no clear D gene. Germline V gives CDR1 DFQATT, CDR2 SNEGSKA (reference sequence). The CDR3 is 13 amino acids. As DNA, the CDR3 is TGCAGTGCTTTCCGGGGATCGAACACTGGAGCTTTCTTT. It is translated as CSAFRGSNTGAFF.

This clone has at least ten counts. This chain links TRBV7-8 with TRBJ2-2; TRBD2 agrees at 8 bases. V shed 5 bases, J shed 5 bases, and the junction held 7 bases outside the gene matches. The CDR3 runs to 15 residues. Germline CDR1 and CDR2: SGHVS and FQNEAQ. CDR3 amino acids: CASSPGRALTGELFF. The CDR3 bases are TGTGCCAGCAGCCCCGGGAGGGCCTTAACCGGGGAGCTGTTTTTT.

This clone was seen at least ten times. This chain connects TRBV4-1 to TRBJ2-2; D tentatively reads TRBD1 or TRBD2 (6 bases each). V was trimmed by 9 bases and J by 4 bases, leaving 18 bases between them. This CDR3 is 15 amino acids long. Germline CDR1 MGHRA, CDR2 YSYEKL. CDR3 protein: CASQTGLGGTGELFF. The CDR3 region has the DNA TGCGCCAGTCAAACAGGGCTGGGGGGCACCGGGGAGCTGTTTTTT.

This clone was observed many times. The chain links TRBV6-2 or TRBV6-3 to TRBJ2-7; TRBD2 agrees at 11 bases. V was pared by 4 bases and J by 4 bases, with 6 bases of the junction left unmatched. The CDR3 is 15 amino acids. Germline values: CDR1 MNHEY, CDR2 SVGEGT. This CDR3 is CASSSLGLAVYEQYF. The CDR3, as DNA: TGTGCCAGCAGTTCCCTGGGACTAGCGGTTTACGAGCAGTACTTC.

This clone has a count of ten or more. It may be a read error: a sequence one base away is much more abundant. The CDR3, as DNA: TGTGCCAGCAAAGCGAGGAGCGGCACAGATATGCAGTATTTT. It specifies CASKARSGTDMQYF. The gene calls are TRBV6-1 and TRBJ2-3; perhaps TRBD2 as D (5 bases). CDR3 length equals 14 residues. Germline V gene lookup returns CDR1 MNHNS and CDR2 SASEGT.

This clone was counted at least ten times. The chain couples TRBV5-8 to TRBJ2-3; the match to TRBD2 covers 14 bases. CDR3 size: 17 residues. Germline V lookup: CDR1 SGHTS, CDR2 YDEGEE. V lost 4 bases, J lost 2 bases, and 6 bases stayed unmatched. The CDR3 loop reads CASSIRLAGGPTDTQYF. For the CDR3, the DNA is TGTGCCAGCAGCATTAGACTAGCGGGAGGGCCCACAGATACGCAGTATTTT.

This clone came up many times. The V call is TRBV28, the J call TRBJ1-1; D is ambiguous. This CDR3 region has 12 residues. Trimming shortened V by 6 bases and J by 0 bases, and 5 bases separated the two germline ends. Germline loops: CDR1 MDHEN, CDR2 SYDVKM. The CDR3 DNA reads TGTGCCAGCAGGAGCATGAACACTGAAGCTTTCTTT. Protein: CASRSMNTEAFF.

There are many counts of this clone. The chain is built from TRBV29-1 and TRBJ2-1, with 12 bases that match TRBD1. J lost 7 bases, V lost 3 bases, and 7 bases had no gene match. Germline V gene sequence: CDR1 SQVTM, CDR2 ANQGSEA. The CDR3 is 15 residues long. The CDR3 loop is CSVDGGTGGMNEQFF. CDR3 nucleotide sequence: TGCAGCGTTGATGGTGGGACAGGGGGCATGAATGAGCAGTTCTTC.

This clone was seen many times. The chain carries TRBV6-6 and TRBJ1-2; 11 bases align to TRBD1. The junction had 8 bases not matched to a gene; V was cut back by 2 bases and J by 3 bases. There are 17 residues in the CDR3. CDR1 is MNHNY and CDR2 is SVGAGI in the germline V gene (reference sequence). The CDR3 DNA follows: TGTGCCAGCAGTTACCTGGACAGGGGGCACTCGGACTATGGCTACACCTTC. This encodes CASSYLDRGHSDYGYTF.

The chain is built from TRBV9 and TRBJ2-5; the D is unclear. V was clipped by 6 bases and J by 5 bases, with 8 bases between them. The CDR3 spans 11 residues. Germline values: CDR1 SGDLS, CDR2 YYNGEE. The CDR3 protein is CASIAEETQYF. The DNA for the CDR3 is TGTGCCAGCATCGCTGAGGAGACCCAGTACTTC.

This clone was counted ten times or more. The chain recombines TRBV11-2 with TRBJ1-1; no reliable D call. V lost 5 bases and J 0 bases, leaving 10 bases between the germline ends. The CDR3 runs 14 residues. Germline assignment: CDR1 SGHAT and CDR2 FQNNGV. CDR3 sequence: CASSRTEMNTEAFF. CDR3 bases: TGTGCCAGCAGCAGAACAGAAATGAACACTGAAGCTTTCTTT.

This clone was counted ten times or more. CDR3 sequence reads: CASTREGGSGNTIYF. Written as DNA, the CDR3 is TGTGCCAGCACCAGGGAGGGGGGCTCTGGAAACACCATATATTTT. This chain uses TRBV28 with TRBJ1-3, with D perhaps TRBD1 (6 bases). The germline V and J ends were trimmed by 7 bases and 0 bases, with 13 bases remaining between them. The CDR3 has 15 residues. The V gene's germline CDR1 is MDHEN and CDR2 SYDVKM.

This clone was counted ten times or more. The V and J genes are TRBV19 and TRBJ2-5, with D possibly being TRBD2 (6 bases). V lost 7 bases, J lost 1 base, and 16 bases lay in between. This CDR3 region has 15 residues. Germline V gives CDR1 LNHDA, CDR2 SQIVND (reference sequence). CDR3 protein: CASNPLANFQETQYF. The CDR3 coding sequence is TGTGCCAGTAATCCTCTAGCGAACTTCCAAGAGACCCAGTACTTC.

This clone was seen ten or more times. V is TRBV18 and J is TRBJ2-7; TRBD2 matches at 11 bases. Looked up from germline, CDR1 is KGHSH and CDR2 is LQKENI. The length of the CDR3 is 15 residues. V shed 0 bases, J shed 2 bases, and the junction held 0 bases outside the gene matches. The DNA for the CDR3 is TGTGCCAGCTCACCACCTAGCGGGAGGGCCTACGAGCAGTACTTC. It codes for CASSPPSGRAYEQYF.

Ten or more counts support this clone. The CDR3 coding sequence is TGTGCCAGCGGTGTGGCCCAAGAGACCCAGTACTTC. Amino acids: CASGVAQETQYF. The V call is TRBV9, the J call TRBJ2-5; D not certain. The CDR3 consists of 12 residues. The V gene's germline CDR1 is SGDLS and CDR2 YYNGEE. V lost 7 bases, J lost 1 base, and 8 bases lay in between. The full variable domain, rest sourced from reference TRBV9 and TRBJ2-5, is DSGVTQTPKHLITATGQRVTLRCSPRSGDLSVYWYQQSLDQGLQFLIQYYNGEERAKGNILERFSAQQFPDLHSELNLSSLELGDSALYFCASGVAQETQYFGPGTRLLVL.

This clone was seen ten or more times. This chain connects TRBV12-3 or TRBV12-4 to TRBJ1-1; the match to TRBD1 covers 7 bases. With 6 bases clipped from V and 0 bases from J, the junction kept 1 base outside the gene matches. This CDR3 has 13 residues. The CDR3 coding sequence is TGTGCCAGCAGGGGACAGCTGAACACTGAAGCTTTCTTT. This translates into CASRGQLNTEAFF.

Ten or more counts support this clone. This sequence joins TRBV18 and TRBJ2-2; no clear D gene. V was clipped by 3 bases and J by 1 base, with 12 bases between them. This CDR3 region has 16 residues. The germline V gene has CDR1 KGHSH and CDR2 LQKENI. CDR3 nucleotides: TGTGCCAGCTCACCTTGGCCACAAGGGAACACCGGGGAGCTGTTTTTT. Its translation is CASSPWPQGNTGELFF.

This clone was seen at least ten times. The chain carries TRBV27 and TRBJ2-7; TRBD2 matches at 8 bases. Germline lookup yields CDR1 MNHEY and CDR2 SMNVEV (reference sequence). The CDR3 covers 14 residues. After removal of 0 bases from V and 2 bases from J, the junction contained 0 bases not matched to a gene. As DNA, the CDR3 is TGTGCCAGCAGTTTATCAGCGGGAGCCTACGAGCAGTACGTC. Protein product: CASSLSAGAYEQYV.

A word on this clone: A much larger clone lies one base from this, so it may be a read error. The chain links TRBV29-1 to TRBJ2-5, with 8 bases identical to TRBD1. The CDR3 contains 14 residues. CDR1 and CDR2 from the germline V gene are SQVTM and ANQGSEA. CDR3 protein: CSVEVTGTGETKYF. The CDR3 DNA follows: TGCAGCGTTGAGGTTACCGGGACAGGAGAGACCAAGTACTTC. The full variable domain, its missing parts supplied by reference TRBV29-1 and TRBJ2-5, is SAVISQKPSRDICQRGTSLTIQCQVDSQVTMMFWYRQQPGQSLTLIATANQGSEATYESGFVIDKFPISRPNLTFSTLTVSNMSPEDSSIYLCSVEVTGTGETKYFGPGTRLLVL.

This clone was found many times. The chain joins TRBV11-3 to TRBJ2-3; tentatively, D is TRBD1 or TRBD2 (7 bases each). This CDR3 has 17 residues. Trimming removed 5 bases from V and 5 bases from J, with 23 bases in between. Germline CDR1 is SGHNT and CDR2 is YENEEA. As DNA, the CDR3 is TGTGCCAGCAGCCCCGGGGAGGGGGCCTTAGCGGGAGATACGCAGTATTTT. Amino acids: CASSPGEGALAGDTQYF.

This clone was detected many times. This specimen includes other DNA sequences encoding the same CDR3. The chain employs TRBV6-5 and TRBJ2-5, with 8 positions matching TRBD1. CDR3 length: 15 amino acids. After removal of 0 bases from V and 5 bases from J, the junction contained 5 bases not matched to a gene. Germline values: CDR1 MNHEY, CDR2 SVGAGI. The DNA of the CDR3 is TGTGCCAGCAGTTACTCGCAGGGGGCAAGGGAGACCCAGTACTTC. Its protein product is CASSYSQGARETQYF.